This TCR beta chain comes out of a study of tissue T cells after allogeneic stem cell transplantation. Whole-study results and caveats: Blood and spleen captured only part of the tissue TCR repertoire. Anatomically similar tissues had similar TCR repertoires within each patient. The patient cohort was small and clinically heterogeneous, with limited sampling depth. Alloreactivity or antigen specificity of tissue TCRs was not determined; some clones might be host cells.

Sequenced by immunoSEQ multiplex PCR; TCRdb stores in-frame clones only, minus some. The repertoire holds approximately 45,000 clones, with 65% to 85% as singletons. This clone was found once. Its antigen is not identified. The gene symbols are mouse symbols. This receptor was obtained from a pool of C57BL/6 mice in good health. Input material: sorted cells pooled from one or two spleens.

The part of the CDR3 DNA that was read is TGTGCCAGCGGTGATGGGGACAGGGGGCTGGCTGAGCAGTTC. Translated, it gives CASGDGDRGLAEQF. The CDR3, in full, reads CASGDGDRGLAEQFF. The rearrangement uses TRBV13-2 and TRBJ2-1; 12 bases agree with TRBD1. The missing CDR3 end, 1 residue past where the read stops, is filled in from the germline J gene. Looked up from germline, CDR1 is NNHNN and CDR2 is SYGAGS (reference sequence). The V gene end was trimmed by 0 bases and the J gene end by 7 bases; junction bases not matched to a gene: 2. CDR3 length: 15 residues.